This entry concerns a single TCR beta chain. Its antigen remains unidentified. The sample originates from a study of shared clonotypes between healthy human individuals. Findings and caveats of the study: Investigators expected sequencing depth to affect clonotype sharing among donors. It was the non-shared clonotypes that had lower generation probabilities than clonotypes shared by all four donors.

V lost 5 bases and J lost 5; bases outside the gene matches: 4. The CDR3 has 13 amino acids. Per germline, CDR1 MNHEY and CDR2 SVGAGI. Sorted-subset replicate PCRs used 150 to 200 ng DNA, roughly 28,000 T cell genomes. Measured with immunoSEQ multiplex PCR; TCRdb has only the in-frame clones, and not every one. The data hold millions of clones, with over 90% observed a single time. Sequencing was done on a sample of naive CD4+ T cells from PBMCs. Subset defined: CD45RA+ positively selected. V gene TRBV6-5 combines with J gene TRBJ2-3, with 7 bases that match TRBD2. This receptor was taken from a man younger than 35 in good health. Some clones in this sample may be carry-over from other donors' samples. The CDR3 sequence is CASSVPGGDTQYF. Written as DNA, the CDR3 is TGTGCCAGCAGTGTACCGGGAGGAGATACGCAGTATTTT.